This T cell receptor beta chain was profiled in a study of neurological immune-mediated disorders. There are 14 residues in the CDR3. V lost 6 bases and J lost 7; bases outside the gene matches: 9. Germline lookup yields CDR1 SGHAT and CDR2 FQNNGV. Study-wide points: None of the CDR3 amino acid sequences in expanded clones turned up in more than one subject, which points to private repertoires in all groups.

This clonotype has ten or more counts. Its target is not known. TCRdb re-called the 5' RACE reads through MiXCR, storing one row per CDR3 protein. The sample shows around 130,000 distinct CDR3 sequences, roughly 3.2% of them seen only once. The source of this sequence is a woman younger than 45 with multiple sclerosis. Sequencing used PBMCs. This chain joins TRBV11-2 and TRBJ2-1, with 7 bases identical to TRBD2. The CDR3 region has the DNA TGTGCCAGCAGTAGGGGCGGGAGAATTAATGAGCAGTTCTTC. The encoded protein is CASSRGGRINEQFF.